The rows below give T cell receptor beta chains drawn from one sample of a study of blood T cell repertoires in COVID-19. This table comes from immunoSEQ multiplex PCR, and its TCRdb copy is limited to in-frame clones, with some not included. The sample lists around 370,000 clones, 88% occurring once. The material sequenced was PBMCs or T cells enriched from blood (not recorded which). Receptors originate from a woman aged 18-30 years who had recovered from COVID-19. Both conserved end residues are trimmed from each CDR3. The order of the fields is CDR3 length, V gene, D gene, J gene, CDR3 protein. A D gene is named only where the DNA matches it firmly.

len: 16
v_gene: TRBV5-6
d_gene: TRBD1
j_gene: TRBJ1-1
CDR3aa: ASSFKPWEGGRNTEAF

len: 14
v_gene: TRBV30
d_gene: TRBD1
j_gene: TRBJ2-5
CDR3aa: AWALPRTGVQETQY

len: 15
v_gene: TRBV25-1
d_gene: TRBD1
j_gene: TRBJ1-6
CDR3aa: ASSAGQGSSYNSPLH

len: 12
v_gene: TRBV6-5
d_gene: TRBD1
j_gene: TRBJ2-2
CDR3aa: ASGQGINTGELF

len: 16
v_gene: TRBV2
d_gene: TRBD1
j_gene: TRBJ1-5
CDR3aa: ASRETGTGVMGNQPQH

len: 9
v_gene: TRBV20-1
d_gene: TRBD1
j_gene: TRBJ1-1
CDR3aa: SGQGDLGAF

len: 13
v_gene: TRBV4-1
d_gene: TRBD1
j_gene: TRBJ1-2
CDR3aa: ASSQGGTGKFGYT

len: 13
v_gene: TRBV6-8
d_gene: -
j_gene: TRBJ2-7
CDR3aa: ASSYQRISSYEQY

len: 11
v_gene: TRBV5-4
d_gene: -
j_gene: TRBJ1-5
CDR3aa: AISWGDNQPQH

len: 13
v_gene: TRBV6-5
d_gene: -
j_gene: TRBJ1-4
CDR3aa: ASSYSAGITEKLF

len: 12
v_gene: TRBV9
d_gene: TRBD2
j_gene: TRBJ2-5
CDR3aa: ASSVDGGGGTQY

len: 15
v_gene: TRBV4-1
d_gene: TRBD2
j_gene: TRBJ2-3
CDR3aa: ASSSSGGASGTDTQY

len: 14
v_gene: TRBV28
d_gene: TRBD1
j_gene: TRBJ2-7
CDR3aa: ASHLLRDRASYEQY

len: 11
v_gene: TRBV7-2
d_gene: -
j_gene: TRBJ1-1
CDR3aa: ASNPSKLSEAF

len: 12
v_gene: TRBV20-1
d_gene: -
j_gene: TRBJ2-2
CDR3aa: SASAGKGTGELF

len: 9
v_gene: TRBV6-5
d_gene: -
j_gene: TRBJ1-2
CDR3aa: ASSSRAGYT

len: 15
v_gene: TRBV5-4
d_gene: TRBD1
j_gene: TRBJ2-2
CDR3aa: ASSSGVQGANTGELF

len: 12
v_gene: TRBV27
d_gene: TRBD1
j_gene: TRBJ2-7
CDR3aa: ASSLDRGVYEQY

len: 15
v_gene: TRBV5-5
d_gene: TRBD2
j_gene: TRBJ2-3
CDR3aa: ASSLYISSGGIDTQY

len: 12
v_gene: TRBV5-6
d_gene: -
j_gene: TRBJ1-2
CDR3aa: ASSLDRAGYGYT

len: 11
v_gene: TRBV5-1
d_gene: -
j_gene: TRBJ1-2
CDR3aa: ASSTTGNYGYT

len: 11
v_gene: TRBV2
d_gene: -
j_gene: TRBJ2-7
CDR3aa: ASGTGSYYEQY

len: 15
v_gene: TRBV7-2
d_gene: -
j_gene: TRBJ2-3
CDR3aa: ASSGRTAAISTDTQY

len: 12
v_gene: TRBV4-3
d_gene: TRBD1
j_gene: TRBJ1-6
CDR3aa: ASSQARDSSPLH

len: 14
v_gene: TRBV5-1
d_gene: TRBD1
j_gene: TRBJ2-5
CDR3aa: ASSLDGTGYQETQY

len: 12
v_gene: TRBV25-1
d_gene: -
j_gene: TRBJ1-1
CDR3aa: ASSDSVGLTEAF